One sample yielded the 9 T cell receptor beta chains listed below, sequenced in a study of post-analysis software for immune sequencing data. TCR beta libraries were prepared from cDNA with unique molecular identifiers. Each CDR3 protein gets one entry after TCRdb re-called the PCR reads with MiXCR. The repertoire holds a few hundred thousand distinct CDR3 sequences, with around 36% as singletons. Notes on the study in general: About five TRBV segments occurring more often in patients than controls included TRBV5-6, TRBV5-1 and TRBV20-1.

These receptors lack a known antigen. Material: blood. The receptors originated from a girl aged 2 to 17 with multiple sclerosis.

The chain is built from TRBV15 and TRBJ2-7, with 9 bases that match TRBD1. The CDR3 has 16 residues. Per germline, CDR1 LNHNV and CDR2 YYDKDF (reference sequence). The J segment lost 5 bases and the V segment lost 7 bases, leaving 15 bases of the junction unmatched. This CDR3 is CATNAKPGQGSDEQYF. CDR3 coding DNA: TGTGCCACCAACGCGAAGCCGGGACAGGGATCCGACGAGCAGTACTTC.

This clonotype has just a few counts. The genes are TRBV5-6 and TRBJ1-5; D is undetermined. The CDR3 runs 15 residues. Trimming cost V 1 base and J 6 bases, with 14 bases left between them. Germline CDR1 and CDR2: SGHDT and YYEEEE. CDR3 nucleotides: TGTGCCAGCAGCTTGAGTTACGGGCGGGGTCAGCCCCAGCATTTT. Protein product: CASSLSYGRGQPQHF.

The V gene is TRBV6-4, the J gene TRBJ1-1; D call uncertain. CDR1 and CDR2 (germline): MRHNA, SNTAGT. The CDR3 sequence is 10 residues long. V was pared by 8 bases and J by 7 bases, with 8 bases between. The CDR3 coding sequence is TGTGCCAGCCCAGCGTATGAAGCTTTCTTT. Residues: CASPAYEAFF.

This chain joins TRBV10-3 and TRBJ2-2; D unclear. The ends were cut back, 0 bases at V and 7 bases at J, with 6 bases in the middle. The CDR3 consists of 13 residues. CDR1 is ENHRY and CDR2 is SYGVKD in the germline V gene. CDR3 in DNA: TGTGCCATCAGTGAGTCGCCGGGCGGGGAGCTGTTTTTT. Residues: CAISESPGGELFF.

The chain links TRBV12-3 or TRBV12-4 to TRBJ1-3; D uncertain. This CDR3 spans 14 amino acids. Trimming took off 5 bases at V and 4 bases at J, with 12 bases between the two ends. CDR3 amino acids: CASSPAGLGNTIYF. The CDR3 DNA is TGTGCCAGCAGTCCGGCGGGCCTCGGAAACACCATATATTTT.

This clonotype occurred a few times. J is TRBJ2-5 and V is TRBV20-1; perhaps TRBD1 as D (5 bases). The CDR3 contains 15 residues. Between the trimmed V and J ends, which lost 1 base and 5 bases, there was a span of 17 bases. Germline V lookup: CDR1 DFQATT, CDR2 SNEGSKA (reference sequence). The CDR3 bases are TGCAGTGCTAGAGCCCTGGGCAGGGTCCGGGAGACCCAGTACTTC. Encoded protein: CSARALGRVRETQYF.

This clonotype was counted only a few times. The chain joins TRBV10-3 to TRBJ2-3, with 9 bases aligning to TRBD2. The trim removed 0 bases at V and 3 bases at J, leaving 7 bases unmatched. Germline CDR1 and CDR2: ENHRY and SYGVKD. CDR3 length: 17 amino acids. The CDR3 sequence: CAISESLSGGKTDTQYF. In DNA, the CDR3 is TGTGCCATCAGTGAGTCCCTAAGCGGGGGGAAGACAGATACGCAGTATTTT.

This rearrangement joins TRBV20-1 to TRBJ1-1; D not resolved. The CDR3 has 11 amino acids. Germline lookup yields CDR1 DFQATT and CDR2 SNEGSKA (reference sequence). V lost 6 bases and J 8 bases, leaving 13 bases between the germline ends. The CDR3 coding sequence is TGCAGTGCCCGGACGCCGGAAGAAGCTTTCTTT. The encoded protein is CSARTPEEAFF.

The chain recombines TRBV20-1 with TRBJ1-1; 9 bases match TRBD1. V trimming: 3 bases; J trimming: 0 bases; junction bases outside the gene matches: 11. The CDR3 covers 17 residues. The germline CDR1 and CDR2 sequences are DFQATT and SNEGSKA (reference sequence). As DNA, the CDR3 is TGCAGTGCTAGTTCGGGACAGGGCCTATTAATGAACACTGAAGCTTTCTTT. Amino acid sequence: CSASSGQGLLMNTEAFF.